A single TCR beta chain is shown here with its context. This sample is part of a study of T-cell reconstitution after alpha-beta-depleted transplantation in children. Researchers prepared the TCRbeta library using unique molecular identifiers, the study reports. TCRdb ran MiXCR on the PCR reads and lists one entry per CDR3 protein. The table shows roughly 300,000 distinct CDR3 sequences, with approximately 9.6% occurring only once. This TCR came from a human donor who donated a stem cell graft to a child with SCID. The sequencing here drew on PBMCs from the stem cell graft donor, taken from the stem cell graft.

The CDR3 loop reads CASSLVSVGANEQFF. The CDR3 DNA reads TGTGCCAGCAGTTTAGTTAGCGTGGGGGCGAATGAGCAGTTCTTC. This chain joins TRBV12-3 or TRBV12-4 and TRBJ2-1; D possibly corresponds to TRBD1 (6 bases). This CDR3 has 15 residues. Trimming took off 1 base at V and 7 bases at J, with 14 bases between the two ends.